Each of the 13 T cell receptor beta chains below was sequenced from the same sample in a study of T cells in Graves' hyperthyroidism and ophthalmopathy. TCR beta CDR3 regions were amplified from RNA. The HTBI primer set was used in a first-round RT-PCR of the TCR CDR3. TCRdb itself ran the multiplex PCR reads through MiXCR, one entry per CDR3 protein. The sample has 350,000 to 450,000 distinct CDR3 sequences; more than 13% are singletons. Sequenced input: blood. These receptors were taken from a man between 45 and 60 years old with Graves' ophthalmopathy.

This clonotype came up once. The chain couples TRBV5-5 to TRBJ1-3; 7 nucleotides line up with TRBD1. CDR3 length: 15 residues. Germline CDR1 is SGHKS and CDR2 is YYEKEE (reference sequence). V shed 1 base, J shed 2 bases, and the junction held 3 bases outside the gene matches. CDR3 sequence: CASSLLGGTGNTIYF. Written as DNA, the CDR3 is TGTGCCAGCAGCTTGTTAGGGGGCACTGGAAACACCATATATTTT.

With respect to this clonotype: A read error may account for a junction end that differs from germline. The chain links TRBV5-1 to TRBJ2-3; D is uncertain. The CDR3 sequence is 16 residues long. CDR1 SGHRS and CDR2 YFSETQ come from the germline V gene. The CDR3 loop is CASSQDPRQDTDTQYF. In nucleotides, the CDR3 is TGTGCCAGCAGCCAAGATCCGAGACAAGACACAGATACGCAGTATTTT.

DNA of the CDR3: TGTGCCAGCAGCTTGGAGGCAGTTGGGTCCAATGAGCAGTTCTTC. It is translated as CASSLEAVGSNEQFF. The chain joins TRBV5-4 to TRBJ2-1, with no clear D. Germline CDR1 reads SGHNT; CDR2 reads YYREEE (reference sequence). The CDR3 spans 15 residues. Trimming took 0 bases from V and 6 from J, leaving 13 bases between them. Looking up the rest from reference TRBV5-4 and TRBJ2-1 gives the full variable domain: ETGVTQSPTHLIKTRGQQVTLRCSSQSGHNTVSWYQQALGQGPQFIFQYYREEENGRGNFPPRFSGLQFPNYSSELNVNALELDDSALYLCASSLEAVGSNEQFFGPGTRLTVL.

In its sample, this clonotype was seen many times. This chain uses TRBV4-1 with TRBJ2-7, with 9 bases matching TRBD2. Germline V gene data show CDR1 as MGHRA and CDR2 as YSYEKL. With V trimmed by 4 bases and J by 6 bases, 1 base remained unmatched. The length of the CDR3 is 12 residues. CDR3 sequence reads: CASSLAGAEQYF. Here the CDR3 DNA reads TGCGCCAGCAGCCTAGCGGGGGCCGAGCAGTACTTC.

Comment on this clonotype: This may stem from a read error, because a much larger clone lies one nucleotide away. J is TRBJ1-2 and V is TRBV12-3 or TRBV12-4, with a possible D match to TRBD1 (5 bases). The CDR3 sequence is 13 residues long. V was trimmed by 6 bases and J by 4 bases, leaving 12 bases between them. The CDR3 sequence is CASSQRQTYGYTF. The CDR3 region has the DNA TGTGCCAGCAGCCAACGACAGACCTATGGCTACACCTTC.

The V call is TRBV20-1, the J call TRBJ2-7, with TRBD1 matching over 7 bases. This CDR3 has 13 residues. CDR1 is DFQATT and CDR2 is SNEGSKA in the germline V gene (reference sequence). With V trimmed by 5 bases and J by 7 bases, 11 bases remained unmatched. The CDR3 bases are TGCAGTGCTCCCGACAGGGTACCAGGGGAGCAGTACTTC. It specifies CSAPDRVPGEQYF.

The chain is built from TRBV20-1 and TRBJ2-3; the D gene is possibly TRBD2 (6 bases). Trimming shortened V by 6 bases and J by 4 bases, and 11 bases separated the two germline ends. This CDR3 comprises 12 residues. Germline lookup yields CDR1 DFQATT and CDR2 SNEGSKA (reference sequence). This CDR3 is CSARLVSDTQYF. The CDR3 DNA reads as TGCAGTGCAAGACTAGTTTCAGATACGCAGTATTTT.

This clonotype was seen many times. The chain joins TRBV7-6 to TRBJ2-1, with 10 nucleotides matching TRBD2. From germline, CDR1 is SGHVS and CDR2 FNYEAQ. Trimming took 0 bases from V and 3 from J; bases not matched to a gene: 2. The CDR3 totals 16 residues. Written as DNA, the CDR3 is TGTGCCAGCAGCTTAGCGCCTAGCGGGAGCTACAATGAGCAGTTCTTC. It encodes CASSLAPSGSYNEQFF.

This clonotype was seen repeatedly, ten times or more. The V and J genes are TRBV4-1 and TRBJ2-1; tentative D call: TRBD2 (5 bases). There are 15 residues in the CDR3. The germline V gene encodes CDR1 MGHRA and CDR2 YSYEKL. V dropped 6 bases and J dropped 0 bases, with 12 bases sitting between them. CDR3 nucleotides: TGCGCCAGCAGATCCGGGGAAGACTCCTACAATGAGCAGTTCTTC. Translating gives CASRSGEDSYNEQFF.

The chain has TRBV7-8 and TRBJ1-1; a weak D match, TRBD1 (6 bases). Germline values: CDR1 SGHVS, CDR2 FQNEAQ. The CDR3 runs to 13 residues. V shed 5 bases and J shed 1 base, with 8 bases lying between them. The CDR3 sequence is CASSKTGNTEAFF. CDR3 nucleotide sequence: TGTGCCAGCAGCAAGACAGGGAACACTGAAGCTTTCTTT.

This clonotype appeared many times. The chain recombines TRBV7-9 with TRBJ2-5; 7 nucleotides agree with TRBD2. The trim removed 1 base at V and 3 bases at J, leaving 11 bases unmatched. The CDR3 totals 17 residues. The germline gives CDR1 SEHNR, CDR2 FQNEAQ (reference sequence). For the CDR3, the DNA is TGTGCCAGCAGCTTAGAGAGGGCTAGCGGTACGAAAGAGACCCAGTACTTC. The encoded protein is CASSLERASGTKETQYF.

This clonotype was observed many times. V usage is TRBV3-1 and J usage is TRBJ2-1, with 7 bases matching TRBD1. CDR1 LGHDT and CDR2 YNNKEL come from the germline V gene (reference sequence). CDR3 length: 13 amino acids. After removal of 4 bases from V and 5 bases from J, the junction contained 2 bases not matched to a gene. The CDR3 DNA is TGTGCCAGCAGCCTGACAGGGAACAATGAGCAGTTCTTC. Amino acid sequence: CASSLTGNNEQFF.

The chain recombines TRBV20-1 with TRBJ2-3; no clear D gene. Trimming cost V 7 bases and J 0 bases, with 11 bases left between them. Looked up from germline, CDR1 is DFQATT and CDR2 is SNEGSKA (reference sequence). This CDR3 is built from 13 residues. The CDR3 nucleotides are TGCAGTGGGCTCCTAGGGAGCACAGATACGCAGTATTTT. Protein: CSGLLGSTDTQYF.